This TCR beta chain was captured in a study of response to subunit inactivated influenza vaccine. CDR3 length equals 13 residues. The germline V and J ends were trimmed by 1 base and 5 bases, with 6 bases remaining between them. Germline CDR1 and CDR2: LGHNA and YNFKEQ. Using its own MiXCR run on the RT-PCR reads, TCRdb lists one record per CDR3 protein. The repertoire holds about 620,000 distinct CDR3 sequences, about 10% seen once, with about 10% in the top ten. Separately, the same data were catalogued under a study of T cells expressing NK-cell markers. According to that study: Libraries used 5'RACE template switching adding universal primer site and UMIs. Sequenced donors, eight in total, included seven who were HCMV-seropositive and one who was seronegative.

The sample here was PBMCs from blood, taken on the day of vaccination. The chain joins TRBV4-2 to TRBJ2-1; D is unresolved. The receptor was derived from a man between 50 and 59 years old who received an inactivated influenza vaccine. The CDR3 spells CASSQVSDNEQFF. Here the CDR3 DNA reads TGTGCCAGCAGCCAAGTCAGTGACAATGAGCAGTTCTTC.